A selection of T cell receptor beta chains follows, all from one sample in a study of blood T cell repertoires in COVID-19. Profiling relied on immunoSEQ multiplex PCR, and the TCRdb table lists in-frame clones only, not all of them. The table includes under 300,000 clones, about 85% detected once. Sequencing was performed on peripheral blood. The receptors were sampled from a man in his 60s who had recovered from COVID-19. CDR3s include the opening cysteine and the closing phenylalanine or tryptophan. Fields, in order: D gene, clone size, V gene, J gene, CDR3 protein, CDR3 DNA. D genes are given only for firm matches. Size is omitted from some rows. Given values are once, few, many or a class for expanded clones.

d_gene: .; abundance: .; v_gene: TRBV19; j_gene: TRBJ1-3; CDR3aa: CASSNQGAGNTIYF; CDR3nt: TGTGCCAGTAGCAACCAGGGCGCTGGAAACACCATATATTTT
d_gene: .; abundance: .; v_gene: TRBV18; j_gene: TRBJ1-2; CDR3aa: CASSPEAGRANYGYTF; CDR3nt: TGTGCCAGCTCACCTGAGGCGGGTAGAGCTAACTATGGCTACACCTTC
d_gene: .; abundance: .; v_gene: TRBV10-1; j_gene: TRBJ1-2; CDR3aa: CASSESRGTEYTF; CDR3nt: TGCGCCAGCAGTGAGTCCAGGGGCACTGAATACACCTTC
d_gene: .; abundance: .; v_gene: TRBV27; j_gene: TRBJ1-1; CDR3aa: CASSWGTRDTEAFF; CDR3nt: TGTGCCAGCAGTTGGGGGACAAGGGACACTGAAGCTTTCTTT
d_gene: .; abundance: .; v_gene: TRBV2; j_gene: TRBJ2-5; CDR3aa: CASARSGQETQYF; CDR3nt: TGTGCCAGCGCCCGTAGCGGACAAGAGACCCAGTACTTC
d_gene: TRBD1; abundance: .; v_gene: TRBV10-1; j_gene: TRBJ2-1; CDR3aa: CASSGSDRVNEQFF; CDR3nt: TGCGCCAGCAGTGGGTCGGACAGGGTGAATGAGCAGTTCTTC
d_gene: TRBD2; abundance: few; v_gene: TRBV19; j_gene: TRBJ2-3; CDR3aa: CASSRGTSGGTTDTQYF; CDR3nt: TGTGCCAGTAGCCGAGGGACTAGCGGGGGAACCACAGATACGCAGTATTTT
d_gene: TRBD2; abundance: .; v_gene: TRBV27; j_gene: TRBJ2-3; CDR3aa: CASSLSIRGGHTDTQYF; CDR3nt: TGTGCCAGCAGTTTATCGATACGGGGGGGACACACAGATACGCAGTATTTT
d_gene: TRBD2; abundance: .; v_gene: TRBV7-9; j_gene: TRBJ2-5; CDR3aa: CASGTSGGIETQYF; CDR3nt: TGTGCCAGCGGAACGAGCGGGGGAATAGAGACCCAGTACTTC
d_gene: TRBD1; abundance: few; v_gene: TRBV30; j_gene: TRBJ1-5; CDR3aa: CAWTTGGGQPQHF; CDR3nt: TGTGCCTGGACAACAGGGGGCGGTCAGCCCCAGCATTTT
d_gene: TRBD1; abundance: .; v_gene: TRBV5-4; j_gene: TRBJ2-3; CDR3aa: CASSPTGVVTDTQYF; CDR3nt: TGTGCCAGCAGCCCCACAGGGGTCGTCACAGATACGCAGTATTTT
d_gene: TRBD2; abundance: .; v_gene: TRBV5-1; j_gene: TRBJ2-1; CDR3aa: CASEAGGRNEQFF; CDR3nt: TGCGCCAGCGAAGCGGGGGGTAGGAATGAGCAGTTCTTC
d_gene: TRBD2; abundance: once; v_gene: TRBV2; j_gene: TRBJ2-2; CDR3aa: CASSFTSGGTGELFF; CDR3nt: TGTGCCAGCAGTTTTACTAGCGGGGGCACCGGGGAGCTGTTTTTT
d_gene: TRBD2; abundance: .; v_gene: TRBV5-1; j_gene: TRBJ2-3; CDR3aa: CASSSLPGLAGSTDTQYF; CDR3nt: TGCGCCAGCAGCTCCCTACCGGGACTAGCGGGTAGCACAGATACGCAGTATTTT
d_gene: TRBD1; abundance: few; v_gene: TRBV6-6; j_gene: TRBJ1-1; CDR3aa: CASKGAQSLEAFF; CDR3nt: TGTGCCAGCAAGGGGGCCCAAAGTCTCGAAGCTTTCTTT
d_gene: TRBD1; abundance: .; v_gene: TRBV5-5; j_gene: TRBJ1-1; CDR3aa: CASSQWPGGEAFF; CDR3nt: TGTGCCAGCAGCCAATGGCCAGGGGGTGAAGCTTTCTTT
d_gene: .; abundance: .; v_gene: TRBV27; j_gene: TRBJ2-7; CDR3aa: CASSPRFLYEQYF; CDR3nt: TGTGCCAGCAGTCCCCGGTTCCTCTACGAGCAGTACTTC
d_gene: .; abundance: .; v_gene: TRBV7-9; j_gene: TRBJ1-2; CDR3aa: CASSWGRGGYTF; CDR3nt: TGTGCCAGCAGCTGGGGGCGTGGGGGCTACACCTTC
d_gene: TRBD1; abundance: .; v_gene: TRBV19; j_gene: TRBJ2-7; CDR3aa: CASSRPLGQGSYEQYF; CDR3nt: TGTGCCAGTAGCCGCCCCCTAGGACAGGGATCCTACGAGCAGTACTTC
d_gene: .; abundance: .; v_gene: TRBV11-1; j_gene: TRBJ2-2; CDR3aa: CASSLSSGTGELFF; CDR3nt: TGTGCCAGCAGCTTGAGCTCAGGGACCGGGGAGCTGTTTTTT
d_gene: .; abundance: .; v_gene: TRBV5-4; j_gene: TRBJ1-1; CDR3aa: CASSLEGFEAFF; CDR3nt: TGTGCCAGCAGCTTGGAGGGGTTTGAAGCTTTCTTT
d_gene: .; abundance: .; v_gene: TRBV19; j_gene: TRBJ1-6; CDR3aa: CASSIDLRGNSPLHF; CDR3nt: TGTGCCAGTAGTATAGATCTAAGGGGGAATTCACCCCTCCACTTT
d_gene: TRBD1; abundance: .; v_gene: TRBV12-5; j_gene: TRBJ2-5; CDR3aa: CASGLGDSKETQYF; CDR3nt: TGTGCTAGTGGTTTGGGGGACAGTAAAGAGACCCAGTACTTC
d_gene: TRBD1; abundance: .; v_gene: TRBV5-1; j_gene: TRBJ1-1; CDR3aa: CASSPGQKEAFF; CDR3nt: TGCGCCAGCAGCCCGGGACAGAAAGAAGCTTTCTTT
d_gene: TRBD1; abundance: .; v_gene: TRBV29-1; j_gene: TRBJ2-1; CDR3aa: CSVSDRAFPGTNEQFF; CDR3nt: TGCAGCGTTTCTGACAGGGCCTTCCCGGGGACCAATGAGCAGTTCTTC
d_gene: TRBD1; abundance: .; v_gene: TRBV18; j_gene: TRBJ2-1; CDR3aa: CASSPGQDNEQFF; CDR3nt: TGTGCCAGCTCACCCGGACAGGACAATGAGCAGTTCTTC
d_gene: .; abundance: .; v_gene: TRBV18; j_gene: TRBJ1-5; CDR3aa: CASSQDGQPQHF; CDR3nt: TGTGCCAGCTCACAAGACGGGCAGCCCCAGCATTTT
d_gene: TRBD1; abundance: .; v_gene: TRBV19; j_gene: TRBJ2-5; CDR3aa: CASSMQQGAEETQYF; CDR3nt: TGTGCCAGTAGTATGCAGCAGGGGGCGGAGGAGACCCAGTACTTC
d_gene: .; abundance: .; v_gene: TRBV27; j_gene: TRBJ1-3; CDR3aa: CASSLVAINTIYF; CDR3nt: TGTGCCAGCAGTTTAGTGGCAATAAACACCATATATTTT
d_gene: .; abundance: once; v_gene: TRBV25-1; j_gene: TRBJ2-5; CDR3aa: CASSAPRTGFETQYF; CDR3nt: TGTGCCAGCAGTGCACCCCGAACAGGGTTTGAGACCCAGTACTTC
d_gene: .; abundance: once; v_gene: TRBV6-5; j_gene: TRBJ2-5; CDR3aa: CASSYSLHKRETQYF; CDR3nt: TGTGCCAGCAGTTACTCGTTGCATAAGAGGGAGACCCAGTACTTC
d_gene: TRBD2; abundance: .; v_gene: TRBV5-4; j_gene: TRBJ2-7; CDR3aa: CASSSGTSGYEQYF; CDR3nt: TGTGCCAGCAGCTCGGGGACTAGCGGGTACGAGCAGTACTTC
d_gene: .; abundance: once; v_gene: TRBV30; j_gene: TRBJ1-5; CDR3aa: CAWSVQNQPQHF; CDR3nt: TGTGCCTGGAGTGTACAGAATCAGCCCCAGCATTTT
d_gene: .; abundance: .; v_gene: TRBV19; j_gene: TRBJ1-5; CDR3aa: CASSSPYGSGYSNQPQHF; CDR3nt: TGTGCCAGTAGTTCTCCGTATGGTTCAGGATATAGCAATCAGCCCCAGCATTTT
d_gene: .; abundance: .; v_gene: TRBV19; j_gene: TRBJ2-3; CDR3aa: CASSIDQSGRTDTQYF; CDR3nt: TGTGCCAGTAGTATAGATCAGAGCGGGCGCACAGATACGCAGTATTTT